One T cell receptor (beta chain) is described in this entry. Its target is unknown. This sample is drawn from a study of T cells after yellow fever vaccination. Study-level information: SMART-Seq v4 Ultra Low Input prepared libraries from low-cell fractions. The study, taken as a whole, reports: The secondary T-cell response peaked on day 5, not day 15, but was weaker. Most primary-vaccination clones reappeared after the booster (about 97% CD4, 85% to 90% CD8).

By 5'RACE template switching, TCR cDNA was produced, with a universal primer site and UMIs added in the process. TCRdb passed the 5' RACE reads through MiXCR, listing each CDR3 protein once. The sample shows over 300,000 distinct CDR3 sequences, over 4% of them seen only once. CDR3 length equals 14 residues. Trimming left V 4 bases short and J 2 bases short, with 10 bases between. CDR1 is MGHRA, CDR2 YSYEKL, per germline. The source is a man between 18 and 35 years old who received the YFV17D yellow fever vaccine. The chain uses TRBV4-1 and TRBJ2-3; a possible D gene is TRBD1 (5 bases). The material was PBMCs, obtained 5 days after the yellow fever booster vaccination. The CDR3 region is CASSPRVATDTQYF. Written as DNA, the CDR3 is TGCGCCAGCAGCCCCAGGGTTGCCACAGATACGCAGTATTTT.